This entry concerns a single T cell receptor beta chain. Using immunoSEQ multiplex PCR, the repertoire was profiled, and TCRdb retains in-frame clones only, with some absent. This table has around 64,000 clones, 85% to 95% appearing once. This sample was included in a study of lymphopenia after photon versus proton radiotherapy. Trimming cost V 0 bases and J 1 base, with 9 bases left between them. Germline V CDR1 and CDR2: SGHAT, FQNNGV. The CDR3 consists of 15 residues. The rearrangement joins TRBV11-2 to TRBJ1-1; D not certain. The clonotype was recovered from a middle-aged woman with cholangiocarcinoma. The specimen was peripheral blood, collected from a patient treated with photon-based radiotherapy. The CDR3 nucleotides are TGTGCCAGCAGCTTAGACCCGGGGTGGAACACTGAAGCTTTCTTT. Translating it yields CASSLDPGWNTEAFF.